A single sample gave rise to the 8 T cell receptor beta chains below, sequenced in a study of T cell changes during pregnancy in multiple sclerosis. The data were produced by immunoSEQ multiplex PCR, yet TCRdb's version contains in-frame clones alone and is incomplete. The sample lists tens of thousands of clones, 92% occurring once. Sequenced material: peripheral blood, taken in the second trimester of pregnancy. Receptors originate from a female donor in good health, enrolled as a control in a pregnancy study.

The rearrangement joins TRBV2 to TRBJ2-1, with 7 bases fitting TRBD2. Germline V gives CDR1 SNHLY, CDR2 FYNNEI. V was pared by 2 bases and J by 5 bases, with 3 bases of the junction left unmatched. The CDR3 is 14 residues long. The CDR3 reads CASSELADHNEQFF. As DNA, the CDR3 is TGTGCCAGCAGTGAACTAGCGGACCACAATGAGCAGTTCTTC.

The genes are TRBV28 and TRBJ2-7; 11 positions match TRBD2. The V and J ends lost 6 bases and 2 bases, in that order; junction bases with no gene match: 12. Germline loops: CDR1 MDHEN, CDR2 SYDVKM. This CDR3 is built from 17 residues. The CDR3 is CASSPRGGLADTYEQYF. The CDR3, as DNA: TGTGCCAGCAGCCCCCGGGGGGGACTAGCGGACACCTACGAGCAGTACTTC.

This chain connects TRBV5-1 to TRBJ2-3, with 10 bases that match TRBD2. The V gene end was trimmed by 7 bases and the J gene end by 2 bases; junction bases not matched to a gene: 7. The CDR3 covers 15 residues. Germline V CDR1 and CDR2: SGHRS, YFSETQ. CDR3 residues: CASYISGGTTDTQYF. The CDR3 DNA reads TGCGCCAGCTACATTAGCGGGGGGACCACAGATACGCAGTATTTT.

J is TRBJ1-1 and V is TRBV7-9; D unresolved. Germline V gene data show CDR1 as SEHNR and CDR2 as FQNEAQ (reference sequence). This CDR3 region has 11 residues. V was trimmed by 3 bases and J by 6 bases, leaving 5 bases between them. The CDR3 DNA follows: TGTGCCAGCAGCTTGGCCCCTGAAGCTTTCTTT. This sequence encodes CASSLAPEAFF.

V and J are TRBV7-9 and TRBJ1-6; a possible D gene is TRBD1 (5 bases). From germline, CDR1 is SEHNR and CDR2 FQNEAQ (reference sequence). Trimming cost V 4 bases and J 3 bases, with 13 bases left between them. The CDR3 sequence is 16 residues long. The CDR3 sequence is CASSSLQDSYNSPLHF. Here the CDR3 DNA reads TGTGCCAGCAGCTCACTACAGGATAGCTATAATTCACCCCTCCACTTT. Complete variable domain (other parts from reference TRBV7-9 and TRBJ1-6): DTGVSQNPRHKITKRGQNVTFRCDPISEHNRLYWYRQTLGQGPEFLTYFQNEAQLEKSRLLSDRFSAERPKGSFSTLEIQRTEQGDSAMYLCASSSLQDSYNSPLHFGNGTRLTVT.

This chain connects TRBV28 to TRBJ1-5, with 9 bases fitting TRBD1. Germline loops: CDR1 MDHEN, CDR2 SYDVKM. The CDR3 consists of 15 residues. J was trimmed by 6 bases and V by 3 bases; bases with no gene match: 6. The DNA of the CDR3 is TGTGCCAGCAGTTTCAACCCGGGACAGGGTCAGCCCCAGCATTTT. Its protein is CASSFNPGQGQPQHF.

The table lists this clone with a count of one. The chain recombines TRBV19 with TRBJ2-1; tentative D call: TRBD2 (6 bases). Trimming took 5 bases from V and 10 from J, leaving 15 bases between them. Germline V gene lookup returns CDR1 LNHDA and CDR2 SQIVND (reference sequence). CDR3 length: 13 residues. The CDR3 loop is CASSLQTSFEQFF. DNA of the CDR3: TGTGCCAGTAGTCTCCAGACTAGTTTCGAGCAGTTCTTC.

This chain links TRBV7-9 with TRBJ2-7; 7 bases are a match to TRBD1. The CDR3 runs to 13 residues. The germline gives CDR1 SEHNR, CDR2 FQNEAQ (reference sequence). The junction had 7 bases not matched to a gene; V was cut back by 5 bases and J by 6 bases. The CDR3 nucleotides are TGTGCCAGCAGCCTGACAGGGTTGGGCGAGCAGTACTTC. Its translation is CASSLTGLGEQYF. Full variable domain (missing parts from reference TRBV7-9 and TRBJ2-7): DTGVSQNPRHKITKRGQNVTFRCDPISEHNRLYWYRQTLGQGPEFLTYFQNEAQLEKSRLLSDRFSAERPKGSFSTLEIQRTEQGDSAMYLCASSLTGLGEQYFGPGTRLTVT.